This TCR beta chain is drawn from a study of early T cells in non-severe SARS-CoV-2 infection. In the study overall: The authors sequenced bulk RNA from unsorted whole blood, leaving chains unpaired.

Researchers tagged individual cDNA molecules with unique molecular identifiers. TCRdb fed the 5' RACE reads into MiXCR, producing one record per CDR3 protein. The data show 55,000 to 75,000 distinct CDR3 sequences, with 9% to 10% seen just once and 15% held by the top ten. The V gene's germline CDR1 is MDHEN and CDR2 SYDVKM. The CDR3 spans 16 residues. The V gene end was trimmed by 8 bases and the J gene end by 4 bases; junction bases not matched to a gene: 12. The genes are TRBV28 and TRBJ2-4, with 9 bases identical to TRBD2. This sequence originates from an adult who was a healthcare worker with PCR-confirmed SARS-CoV-2 infection or an uninfected control (not recorded which). The specimen was whole blood, collected at baseline. The CDR3 DNA reads TGTGCCAGCTGCGGGAGGGCCGATCCCCCAAAAAACATTCAGTACTTC. This translates into CASCGRADPPKNIQYF.